One and the same sample provided the 19 T cell receptor beta chains below, sequenced in a study of blood T cell repertoires in COVID-19. Only in-frame clones appear in the TCRdb table, and some are missing; sequencing was by immunoSEQ multiplex PCR. The sample has more than 200,000 clones, 84% seen once. Sequenced input: peripheral blood. The receptors derive from a man in his forties or fifties with active or convalescent COVID-19.

This chain connects TRBV24-1 to TRBJ2-3; 13 bases are shared with TRBD2. Germline assignment: CDR1 KGHDR and CDR2 SFDVKD. This CDR3 spans 19 amino acids. V shed 4 bases and J 5 bases; nucleotides not matched to a gene: 14. The DNA of the CDR3 is TGTGCCACCAGTGACAGGATGACTAGCGGGGGGTTCGGTGGAGATACGCAGTATTTT. It encodes CATSDRMTSGGFGGDTQYF.

V is TRBV27 and J is TRBJ2-7, with 9 positions matching TRBD1. Germline CDR1 reads MNHEY; CDR2 reads SMNVEV (reference sequence). V lost 8 bases, J lost 11 bases, and 10 bases stayed unmatched. CDR3 length: 12 amino acids. For the CDR3, the DNA is TGTGCCAGCTCCCAGGGACAGGGTGGAGAGTACTTC. It yields the protein CASSQGQGGEYF.

CDR3 DNA sequence: TGTGCCAGCAGTTACTCCGACACCGGGATGAACACTGAAGCTTTCTTT. It translates to CASSYSDTGMNTEAFF. This rearrangement joins TRBV6-2 or TRBV6-3 to TRBJ1-1, with D hard to call. This CDR3 has 16 residues. The germline V gene has CDR1 MNHEY and CDR2 SVGEGT. The V end lost 0 bases, the J end lost 0 bases, and 11 bases lay between the germline ends.

V gene TRBV5-1 combines with J gene TRBJ1-5; D perhaps matches TRBD1 (6 bases). CDR3 length equals 13 residues. CDR1 and CDR2 (germline): SGHRS, YFSETQ. V was trimmed by 2 bases and J by 9 bases, leaving 12 bases between them. The CDR3 reads CASSLTGLTPQHF. As DNA, the CDR3 is TGCGCCAGCAGCTTAACAGGGTTGACGCCCCAGCATTTT.

DNA of the CDR3: TGTGCCAGCAGCCTCCGGGACAGGGAGGTTCGGTATGGCTACACCTTC. It codes for CASSLRDREVRYGYTF. The chain combines TRBV7-9 with TRBJ1-2; 9 positions match TRBD1. The V and J ends lost 5 bases and 5 bases, in that order; junction bases with no gene match: 12. The CDR3 length is 16 residues. CDR1 is SEHNR and CDR2 is FQNEAQ in the germline V gene (reference sequence).

This clone has just a few counts. The gene calls are TRBV9 and TRBJ1-1; a possible D gene is TRBD1 (5 bases). Between the trimmed V and J ends, which lost 1 base and 1 base, there was a span of 8 bases. The germline CDR1 and CDR2 sequences are SGDLS and YYNGEE. There are 14 residues in the CDR3. The DNA of the CDR3 is TGTGCCAGCAGCGTAAGGGGAAAGAACACTGAAGCTTTCTTT. Translation: CASSVRGKNTEAFF.

This sequence joins TRBV19 and TRBJ2-1, with D unresolved. The CDR3 sequence is 12 residues long. Germline CDR1 and CDR2: LNHDA and SQIVND (reference sequence). V lost 3 bases and J lost 10, with 10 bases in between. The CDR3: CASSIRVGEQFF. The CDR3 DNA reads TGTGCCAGTAGTATTCGGGTAGGCGAGCAGTTCTTC.

The chain employs TRBV28 and TRBJ2-3; 13 nucleotides align to TRBD2. The ends lost 5 bases at V and 6 bases at J; junction bases unmatched: 8. The V gene's germline CDR1 is MDHEN and CDR2 SYDVKM. CDR3 size: 16 residues. The CDR3 DNA follows: TGTGCCAGCAGTCCCTGGACTAGCGGGGGATCGGATACGCAGTATTTT. The encoded protein is CASSPWTSGGSDTQYF.

V and J are TRBV11-2 and TRBJ2-3; 8 bases are a match to TRBD1. This CDR3 is built from 14 residues. V dropped 2 bases and J dropped 3; count of bases not matched to a gene: 1. CDR1 is SGHAT, CDR2 FQNNGV, per germline. CDR3 DNA sequence: TGTGCCAGCAGCTTACAGGGGGCAACAGATACGCAGTATTTT. This translates into CASSLQGATDTQYF.

V is TRBV7-9 and J is TRBJ1-5; 10 bases line up with TRBD1. CDR3 length: 16 residues. From germline, CDR1 is SEHNR and CDR2 FQNEAQ (reference sequence). With V trimmed by 0 bases and J by 6 bases, 5 bases remained unmatched. The CDR3, as DNA: TGTGCCAGCAGCTTAGCAGGACAGGGGGTCGGTCAGCCCCAGCATTTT. Translation gives CASSLAGQGVGQPQHF.

This clone was observed a handful of times. The rearrangement joins TRBV5-8 to TRBJ1-5; D is perhaps TRBD1 (5 bases). Trimming left V 3 bases short and J 5 bases short, with 12 bases between. The germline V gene has CDR1 SGHTS and CDR2 YDEGEE. The CDR3 is 14 amino acids. Written as DNA, the CDR3 is TGTGCCAGCAGCTCCGGAAGGGACTATCAGCCCCAGCATTTT. It is translated as CASSSGRDYQPQHF. Full variable domain (outside the CDR3, taken from reference TRBV5-8 and TRBJ1-5): EAGVTQSPTHLIKTRGQQATLRCSPISGHTSVYWYQQALGLGLQFLLWYDEGEERNRGNFPPRFSGRQFPNYSSELNVNALELEDSALYLCASSSGRDYQPQHFGDGTRLSIL.

The sample holds one count of this clone. This chain links TRBV2 with TRBJ2-1; D remains unclear. Looked up from germline, CDR1 is SNHLY and CDR2 is FYNNEI. The CDR3 has 12 residues. V shed 11 bases and J shed 10 bases, with 18 bases lying between them. CDR3 sequence: CAGKVSLGEQFF. CDR3 DNA: TGTGCCGGAAAGGTATCCCTAGGAGAGCAGTTCTTC.

The chain joins TRBV27 to TRBJ1-2; TRBD1 aligns across 9 bases. The length of the CDR3 is 18 residues. J lost 5 bases, V lost 1 base, and 14 bases had no gene match. Germline values: CDR1 MNHEY, CDR2 SMNVEV (reference sequence). CDR3 loop: CASSLYGGGRQGEYGYTF. CDR3 DNA: TGTGCCAGCAGTTTATATGGCGGGGGCCGACAGGGGGAATATGGCTACACCTTC.

The genes are TRBV7-9 and TRBJ1-1; 8 bases are a match to TRBD1. The CDR3 covers 13 residues. With 5 bases clipped from V and 1 base from J, the junction kept 0 bases outside the gene matches. CDR1 and CDR2 from the germline V gene are SEHNR and FQNEAQ (reference sequence). This chain's CDR3 is CASSQGANTEAFF. In DNA form, the CDR3 reads TGTGCCAGCAGCCAGGGGGCGAACACTGAAGCTTTCTTT.

V gene TRBV6-6 combines with J gene TRBJ2-2; a possible D gene is TRBD1 (6 bases). The CDR3 spans 15 residues. The V gene lost 6 bases and the J gene lost 1 base, with 12 bases spanning the gap. Germline CDR1 and CDR2: MNHNY and SVGAGI (reference sequence). CDR3 protein: CASRHQGLNTGELFF. CDR3 sequence (DNA): TGTGCCAGCAGACACCAGGGGTTGAACACCGGGGAGCTGTTTTTT.

The chain combines TRBV29-1 with TRBJ1-3; D ambiguous. The germline V gene encodes CDR1 SQVTM and CDR2 ANQGSEA. The CDR3 consists of 12 residues. V lost 6 bases, J lost 0 bases, and 6 bases lay in between. CDR3 nucleotide sequence: TGCAGCGTCGGGTCCTCTGGAAACACCATATATTTT. Encoded protein: CSVGSSGNTIYF.

The chain is built from TRBV5-1 and TRBJ1-4; perhaps TRBD1 as D (5 bases). Trimming stripped 4 bases from V and 3 bases from J, with 13 bases between. The CDR3 spans 15 residues. The V gene's germline CDR1 is SGHRS and CDR2 YFSETQ. CDR3 protein: CASSRDGGSNEKLFF. The CDR3 DNA follows: TGCGCCAGCAGCCGGGACGGGGGGTCTAATGAAAAACTGTTTTTT. Looking up the rest from reference TRBV5-1 and TRBJ1-4 gives the full variable domain: KAGVTQTPRYLIKTRGQQVTLSCSPISGHRSVSWYQQTPGQGLQFLFEYFSETQRNKGNFPGRFSGRQFSNSRSEMNVSTLELGDSALYLCASSRDGGSNEKLFFGSGTQLSVL.

The chain links TRBV18 to TRBJ1-2; 8 bases fit TRBD1. V was pared by 2 bases and J by 4 bases, with 6 bases of the junction left unmatched. Germline values: CDR1 KGHSH, CDR2 LQKENI. The CDR3 is 15 amino acids. CDR3 protein: CASSPGQGDIYGYTF. The DNA for the CDR3 is TGTGCCAGCTCACCAGGACAGGGAGATATCTATGGCTACACCTTC. Full variable domain (outside the CDR3, taken from reference TRBV18 and TRBJ1-2): NAGVMQNPRHLVRRRGQEARLRCSPMKGHSHVYWYRQLPEEGLKFMVYLQKENIIDESGMPKERFSAEFPKEGPSILRIQQVVRGDSAAYFCASSPGQGDIYGYTFGSGTRLTVV.

This chain connects TRBV7-8 to TRBJ1-1, with 8 nucleotides matching TRBD1. The trim removed 5 bases at V and 5 bases at J, leaving 10 bases unmatched. Germline V lookup: CDR1 SGHVS, CDR2 FQNEAQ. The CDR3 covers 15 residues. The CDR3 region is CASSGGTGEGTEAFF. CDR3 in DNA: TGTGCCAGCAGCGGTGGGACAGGAGAGGGGACTGAAGCTTTCTTT. The full variable domain, completed using reference TRBV7-8 and TRBJ1-1, is GAGVSQSPRYKVAKRGQDVALRCDPISGHVSLFWYQQALGQGPEFLTYFQNEAQLDKSGLPSDRFFAERPEGSVSTLKIQRTQQEDSAVYLCASSGGTGEGTEAFFGQGTRLTVV.